What follows is one T cell receptor beta chain and its context. These data belong to a study of blood T cell repertoires in COVID-19. Study details: Sites across the United States, Italy and Spain contributed samples from acute and convalescent COVID-19. PBMCs, B-cell-depleted T cells, or T cells provided the cDNA or gDNA that made up the material.

The CDR3 extends over 15 amino acids. CDR1 and CDR2 (germline): SGHAT, FQNNGV. Trimming took 3 bases from V and 6 from J; bases not matched to a gene: 7. Profiled with immunoSEQ multiplex PCR; TCRdb holds only in-frame clones, not every one. The table shows 50,000 to 65,000 clones, with 70% to 90% occurring only once. The receptor was derived from a man aged 45-60 years with active COVID-19. The V and J genes are TRBV11-2 and TRBJ2-1; 8 bases agree with TRBD2. Sequenced sample: peripheral blood. The CDR3 reads CASSFPRGAFNEQFF. DNA of the CDR3: TGTGCCAGCAGCTTTCCGCGGGGGGCCTTCAATGAGCAGTTCTTC.